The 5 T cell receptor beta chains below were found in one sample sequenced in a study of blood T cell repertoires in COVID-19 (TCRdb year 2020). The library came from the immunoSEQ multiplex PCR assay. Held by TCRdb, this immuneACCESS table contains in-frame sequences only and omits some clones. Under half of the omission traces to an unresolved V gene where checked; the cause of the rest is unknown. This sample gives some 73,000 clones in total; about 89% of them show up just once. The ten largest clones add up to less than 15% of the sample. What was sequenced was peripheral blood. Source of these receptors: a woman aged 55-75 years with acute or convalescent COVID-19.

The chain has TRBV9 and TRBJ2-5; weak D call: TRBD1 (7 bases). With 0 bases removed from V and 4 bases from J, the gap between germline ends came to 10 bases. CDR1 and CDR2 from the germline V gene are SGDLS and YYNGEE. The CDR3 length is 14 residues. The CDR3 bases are TGTGCCAGCAGCGTAGCAGGGGGAGGAGAGACCCAGTACTTC. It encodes CASSVAGGGETQYF.

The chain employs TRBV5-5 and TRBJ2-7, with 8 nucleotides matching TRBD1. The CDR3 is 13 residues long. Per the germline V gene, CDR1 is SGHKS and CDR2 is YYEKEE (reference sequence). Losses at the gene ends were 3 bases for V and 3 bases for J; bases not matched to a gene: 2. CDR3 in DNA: TGTGCCAGCAGCTGGACAGGGAGCTACGAGCAGTACTTC. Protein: CASSWTGSYEQYF.

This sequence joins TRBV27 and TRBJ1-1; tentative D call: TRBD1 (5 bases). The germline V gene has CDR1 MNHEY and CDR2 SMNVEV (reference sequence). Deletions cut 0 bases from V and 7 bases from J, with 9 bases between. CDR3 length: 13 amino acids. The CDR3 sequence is CASSLSRENEAFF. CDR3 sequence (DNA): TGTGCCAGCAGTTTATCCAGGGAAAATGAAGCTTTCTTT.

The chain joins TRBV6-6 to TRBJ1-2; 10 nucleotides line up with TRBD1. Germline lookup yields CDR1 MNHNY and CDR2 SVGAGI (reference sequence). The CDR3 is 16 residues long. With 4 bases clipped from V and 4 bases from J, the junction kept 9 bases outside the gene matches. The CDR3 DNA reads TGTGCCAGCAGTTTCGGGACAGGGGATTTTAGCTATGGCTACACCTTC. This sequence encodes CASSFGTGDFSYGYTF.

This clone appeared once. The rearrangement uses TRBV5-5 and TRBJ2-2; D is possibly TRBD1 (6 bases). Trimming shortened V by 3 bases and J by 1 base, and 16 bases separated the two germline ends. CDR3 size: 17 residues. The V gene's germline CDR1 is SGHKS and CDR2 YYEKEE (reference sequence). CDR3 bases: TGTGCCAGCAGCTCATTAGTCGGGACAATGAACACCGGGGAGCTGTTTTTT. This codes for CASSSLVGTMNTGELFF.